Presented here are 15 T cell receptor beta chains from one specimen sequenced in a study of Ad26.COV2.S vaccination and SARS-CoV-2 variants. Described treatment: about 20 received Ad26.COV2.S at low or high dose, single or two shots; roughly five received placebo; per-sample allocation not given. Sampling was performed 63 days after the first vaccine or placebo injection. The method was immunoSEQ multiplex PCR; TCRdb's version includes in-frame clones alone and lacks a portion of them. Found here are more than 300,000 clones, about 82% of them singletons; the top ten hold approximately 2.2%. The specimen was peripheral blood, collected in a trial of Ad26.COV2.S vaccine versus placebo. All receptors come from a person between 18 and 60 years old who received the Ad26.COV2.S COVID-19 vaccine or a placebo.

The chain joins TRBV7-8 to TRBJ2-4; TRBD1 might be the D (6 bases). The CDR3 contains 18 residues. The germline CDR1 and CDR2 sequences are SGHVS and FQNEAQ. Trimming took 3 bases from V and 0 from J, leaving 18 bases between them. The DNA of the CDR3 is TGTGCCAGCAGCTTGATGGGGTTGGGGGCCGAAGCCAAAAACATTCAGTACTTC. Translating it yields CASSLMGLGAEAKNIQYF.

V and J are TRBV28 and TRBJ1-2; D not certain. CDR1 and CDR2 (germline): MDHEN, SYDVKM. The CDR3 contains 14 residues. V lost 5 bases, J lost 2 bases, and 12 bases lay in between. CDR3 sequence (DNA): TGTGCCAGCAGTCAGATCCGTCCGAACTATGGCTACACCTTC. It encodes CASSQIRPNYGYTF.

The rearrangement joins TRBV5-4 to TRBJ1-1, with 9 bases identical to TRBD1. Germline V gene data show CDR1 as SGHNT and CDR2 as YYREEE (reference sequence). J gave up 1 base and V 5 bases, and 6 bases lay outside the gene matches. The CDR3 totals 15 residues. The CDR3 nucleotides are TGTGCCAGCAGAGCCGGGACAGGGTCGAACACTGAAGCTTTCTTT. This codes for CASRAGTGSNTEAFF.

V usage is TRBV18 and J usage is TRBJ2-3; a possible D gene is TRBD1 (5 bases). The V and J ends lost 1 base and 0 bases respectively, with 8 bases between them. The CDR3 has 15 amino acids. CDR1 is KGHSH, CDR2 LQKENI, per germline. The CDR3 reads CASSPRGHSTDTQYF. CDR3 in DNA: TGTGCCAGCTCACCACGGGGCCACAGCACAGATACGCAGTATTTT.

The chain couples TRBV30 to TRBJ2-6, with D unresolved. Germline-derived CDR1 and CDR2 are GTSNPN and SVGIG (reference sequence). This CDR3 region has 15 residues. V lost 0 bases and J 1 base, leaving 7 bases between the germline ends. DNA for the CDR3: TGTGCCTGGAGTGTAGGAGCATCTGGGGCCAACGTCCTGACTTTC. Translation: CAWSVGASGANVLTF.

This sequence joins TRBV6-6 and TRBJ1-6; D ambiguous. This CDR3 spans 14 amino acids. Per germline, CDR1 MNHNY and CDR2 SVGAGI (reference sequence). V was pared by 0 bases and J by 9 bases, with 9 bases between. CDR3 loop: CASSYSIRVSPLHF. The CDR3 DNA sequence: TGTGCCAGCAGTTACTCGATTCGGGTTTCACCCCTCCACTTT.

The chain employs TRBV7-8 and TRBJ1-4, with 10 bases lining up with TRBD1. Germline CDR1 reads SGHVS; CDR2 reads FQNEAQ. The CDR3 length is 15 residues. Trimming removed 4 bases from V and 5 bases from J; junction bases left unmatched: 4. The CDR3 region is CASSSGQGRNEKLFF. The CDR3, as DNA: TGTGCCAGCAGCTCGGGACAGGGGAGGAATGAAAAACTGTTTTTT.

This clone was observed a single time. This rearrangement joins TRBV4-1 to TRBJ2-3; 10 bases are a match to TRBD2. CDR3 length equals 16 residues. CDR1 and CDR2 (germline): MGHRA, YSYEKL. The V and J ends lost 4 bases and 2 bases, in that order; junction bases with no gene match: 6. The CDR3 region is CASSRGLAENTDTQYF. CDR3 DNA sequence: TGCGCCAGCAGCCGCGGACTAGCGGAAAACACAGATACGCAGTATTTT.

This chain uses TRBV28 with TRBJ1-1; the match to TRBD1 covers 7 bases. The CDR3 spans 15 residues. Trimming at V came to 6 bases and at J to 3 bases, leaving 10 bases not matched to a gene. Per the germline V gene, CDR1 is MDHEN and CDR2 is SYDVKM. CDR3 region: CASSRTPGGYTEAFF. The CDR3 nucleotides are TGTGCCAGCAGCCGCACGCCAGGGGGTTACACTGAAGCTTTCTTT.

This chain connects TRBV24-1 to TRBJ2-5; D is undetermined. CDR3 length: 12 amino acids. Germline V CDR1 and CDR2: KGHDR, SFDVKD. V lost 4 bases and J 4 bases, leaving 6 bases between the germline ends. CDR3 sequence reads: CATSDPGETQYF. The CDR3 DNA follows: TGTGCCACCAGTGACCCGGGAGAGACCCAGTACTTC.

The chain joins TRBV7-2 to TRBJ2-5, with 8 positions matching TRBD1. The CDR3 length is 16 residues. Trimming at V came to 4 bases and at J to 3 bases, leaving 10 bases not matched to a gene. Per the germline V gene, CDR1 is SGHTA and CDR2 is FQGNSA. CDR3 nucleotides: TGTGCCAGCAGCTCCCCGGACAGGGTTGATGAAGAGACCCAGTACTTC. Translation gives CASSSPDRVDEETQYF.

The DNA of the CDR3 is TGTGCCAGCAGCTTAGTCGGGGGGCTCGGGGCTTTCTTT. Amino acids: CASSLVGGLGAFF. This chain uses TRBV7-9 with TRBJ1-1; possibly TRBD1 for D (6 bases). CDR3 size: 13 residues. The V end lost 1 base, the J end lost 11 bases, and 14 bases lay between the germline ends. The germline CDR1 and CDR2 sequences are SEHNR and FQNEAQ (reference sequence).

The chain uses TRBV7-8 and TRBJ2-1, with a tentative D call TRBD2 (7 bases). V lost 8 bases and J 6 bases, leaving 11 bases between the germline ends. CDR1 and CDR2 from the germline V gene are SGHVS and FQNEAQ. The CDR3 sequence is 12 residues long. The CDR3 reads CASGGAGNEQFF. In nucleotides, the CDR3 is TGTGCCAGCGGGGGGGCGGGCAATGAGCAGTTCTTC.

This chain joins TRBV25-1 and TRBJ2-7; D not certain. Looked up from germline, CDR1 is MGHDK and CDR2 is SYGVNS. The CDR3 extends over 14 amino acids. The V end lost 5 bases, the J end lost 0 bases, and 11 bases lay between the germline ends. CDR3 in DNA: TGTGCCAGCAGTATCTCAGGATCCTCCTACGAGCAGTACTTC. It encodes CASSISGSSYEQYF.

The gene calls are TRBV4-1 and TRBJ1-1, with unresolved D. CDR3 size: 13 residues. Trimming removed 3 bases at V and 1 base at J, with 6 bases between. In germline, CDR1 is MGHRA, CDR2 YSYEKL. The CDR3 DNA is TGCGCCAGCAGCCAGTGGCGGAACACTGAAGCTTTCTTT. This sequence encodes CASSQWRNTEAFF.